These T cell receptor beta chains were read from a single sample in a study of cytomegalovirus exposure and HLA in healthy donors. The assay was immunoSEQ multiplex PCR, and TCRdb's table has in-frame clones only and misses some. This listing includes about 210,000 clones. Sequenced: PBMCs. The receptors stem from a woman under 40 in good health and CMV-seropositive. Both conserved end residues are part of each CDR3. A D gene is named only where the DNA matches it firmly.

TRBV7-2	TRBJ1-2	.	TGTGCCAGCAGCCGCCCCGTCGGGGGGACTTATGGCTACACCTTC	CASSRPVGGTYGYTF
TRBV7-2	TRBJ1-2	TRBD1	TGTGCCAGCAGCCTATATACAGGGGACGGCTACACCTTC	CASSLYTGDGYTF
TRBV7-9	TRBJ1-5	.	TGTGCCAGCAGCTTTTCGTCCAATCAGCCCCAGCATTTT	CASSFSSNQPQHF
TRBV5-1	TRBJ2-5	TRBD2	TGCGCCAGCAGCTTGGCGGCTAGCGGGCAAGAGACCCAGTACTTC	CASSLAASGQETQYF
TRBV2	TRBJ2-5	.	TGTGCCAGCAGTCTCGGCTCTAGCAGGTACTTC	CASSLGSSRYF
TRBV10-1	TRBJ2-5	TRBD2	TGCGCCACCCAGGGGACTAGGGGAGAGACCCAGTACTTC	CATQGTRGETQYF
TRBV27	TRBJ1-2	TRBD1	TGTGCCAGCAGTTTAAACCGGGACAGGGTCGGCTACACCTTC	CASSLNRDRVGYTF
TRBV2	TRBJ1-2	.	TGTGCCAGCGGGTTAGGGGTTGGCTACACCTTC	CASGLGVGYTF
TRBV7-9	TRBJ2-3	.	TGTGCCAGCAGCTTGGGGTGGTCGGGGGAAAAGGATACGCAGTATTTT	CASSLGWSGEKDTQYF
TRBV4-1	TRBJ2-7	TRBD1	TGCGCCAGCAGCCAATCAACGGGACAGGGGGCTTCCTACGAGCAGTACTTC	CASSQSTGQGASYEQYF
TRBV5-6	TRBJ1-1	TRBD1	TGTGCCAGCAGCTGGGGACAGGGGACCACTGAAGCTTTCTTT	CASSWGQGTTEAFF
TRBV4-2	TRBJ2-3	TRBD1	TGTGCCAGCAGCCGGGCCCTACACAGGGGAAGTGGGACAGATACGCAGTATTTT	CASSRALHRGSGTDTQYF
TRBV15	TRBJ1-4	.	TGTGCCACCAGCAGGGGACACCCGTTGGAACTGTTTTTT	CATSRGHPLELFF
TRBV29-1	TRBJ1-5	TRBD1	TGCAGCGTATCCGACAGGGGGCTTTGGCAGCCCCAGCATTTT	CSVSDRGLWQPQHF
TRBV5-1	TRBJ2-2	TRBD1	TGCGCCAGCAGCCGCGGACAGGGGAACACCGGGGAGCTGTTTTTT	CASSRGQGNTGELFF
TRBV7-9	TRBJ2-2	TRBD2	TGTGCCAGCAGCCCACGGACTAGCGGGGACACCGGGGAGCTGTTTTTT	CASSPRTSGDTGELFF
TRBV7-9	TRBJ1-1	.	TGTGCCAGCAGCGCTCAGGGGAACACTGAAGCTTTCTTT	CASSAQGNTEAFF
TRBV2	TRBJ2-1	.	TGTGCCAGCAGGGGACTCGGAGACTACAATGAGCAGTTCTTC	CASRGLGDYNEQFF
TRBV19	TRBJ1-2	.	TGTGCCAGTAGTGCGGTGGGGGCTGTTACTGGCTACACCTTC	CASSAVGAVTGYTF
TRBV5-1	TRBJ1-2	.	TGCGCCAGCAGCTTGGCCTTGGACAGCCTTAACTATGGCTACACCTTC	CASSLALDSLNYGYTF
TRBV9	TRBJ2-1	TRBD2	TGTGCCAGCAGCGTAGAGGTCCCAGGCCTCTCTAGCGGGCGAGATGAGCAGTTCTTC	CASSVEVPGLSSGRDEQFF
TRBV7-8	TRBJ1-5	TRBD1	TGTGCCAGCAGCCTACAGGGGGGCAATCAGCCCCAGCATTTT	CASSLQGGNQPQHF
TRBV4-3	TRBJ2-7	TRBD2	TGCGCCAGCAGCCAAAGAGCGGATAGCGGGAGTGACGAGCAGTACTTC	CASSQRADSGSDEQYF
TRBV7-9	TRBJ1-2	TRBD1	TGTGCCAGCAGCTTAGCGACAGGGACAGCTAACTATGGCTACACCTTC	CASSLATGTANYGYTF
TRBV6-6	TRBJ1-2	TRBD1	TGTGCCAGCAGCTCTCAGGGGGCAGGATATGGCTACACCTTC	CASSSQGAGYGYTF
TRBV2	TRBJ1-6	TRBD1	TGTGCCAGCACTGGGACAGGGGGGGGCTCACCCCTCCACTTT	CASTGTGGGSPLHF
TRBV7-2	TRBJ2-7	TRBD1	TGTGCCAGCAGCCCAAGGACAGGGGCACCCTACGAGCAGTACTTC	CASSPRTGAPYEQYF
TRBV28	TRBJ1-5	TRBD1	TGTGCCAGCAGTGGGGGTCCGGGGACAGGGTTTAATCAGCCCCAGCATTTT	CASSGGPGTGFNQPQHF
TRBV5-1	TRBJ2-3	.	TGCGCCAGCAGCTTGGATGGGGCGGCCCGCACAGATACGCAGTATTTT	CASSLDGAARTDTQYF
TRBV2	TRBJ1-5	.	TGTGCCAGCAGTGAACTTGATTCAGATCAGCCCCAGCATTTT	CASSELDSDQPQHF
TRBV7-9	TRBJ2-7	.	TGTGCCAGCAGCTTAGCGTCCAGGGTCAGCGCCGAGCAGTACTTC	CASSLASRVSAEQYF
TRBV18	TRBJ1-1	TRBD1	TGTGCCAGCTCAACGTCCGGGACAGGGAGTATGAACACTGAAGCTTTCTTT	CASSTSGTGSMNTEAFF
TRBV18	TRBJ2-2	TRBD1	TGTGCCAGCTCACCAGGGGGACAGGGCGTTGACAACGGGGAGCTGTTTTTT	CASSPGGQGVDNGELFF
TRBV28	TRBJ1-2	.	TGTGCCAGTAACCCTGACGGGAACTATGGCTACACCTTC	CASNPDGNYGYTF
TRBV6-5	TRBJ2-7	TRBD2	TGTGCCAGCAGTTACGGAGGACTAGCGGGAGACGAGCAGTACTTC	CASSYGGLAGDEQYF